The clone carrying this T cell receptor (beta chain) appeared a single time. These data belong to a study of CD8 T cells in Susac syndrome. V lost 5 bases, J lost 1 base, and 12 bases lay in between. CDR3 length equals 14 residues. Germline values: CDR1 SGHNT, CDR2 YYREEE (reference sequence). Random hexamers were used to reverse transcribe the RNA input (about 0.5 to 1 ug). TCRdb re-called the immunoSEQ multiplex PCR reads with MiXCR, one entry per CDR3 protein. Here the sample spans fewer than 150,000 distinct CDR3 sequences, 91% being singletons. This clonotype originated in a human donor with multiple sclerosis. Material for sequencing was CD8+ T cells from PBMCs. The chain employs TRBV5-4 and TRBJ1-2; weak D call: TRBD1 (6 bases). The CDR3: CASSNTGLNYGYTF. The CDR3 coding sequence is TGTGCCAGCAGTAATACAGGGCTTAACTATGGCTACACCTTC.